The sequence of this T cell receptor beta chain was determined in a study of human T cells and chemical hapten exposure. Per germline, CDR1 SGHRS and CDR2 YFSETQ. J was trimmed by 0 bases and V by 1 base; bases with no gene match: 4. The CDR3 runs 16 residues. In TCRdb, the RACE reads were re-called with MiXCR into one record per CDR3 protein. The top ten hold about 15% of the sample, which has tens of thousands of distinct CDR3 sequences, over 9.5% seen once. The table lists this clonotype with many counts. Stated time point: patch test 3, about 24 weeks after DPC sensitization. Treatment in this sample: therapeutic diphenylcyclopropenone sensitization with weekly scalp DPC.

The TCR originated in a woman aged 35 to 49 with alopecia areata. Some clones in this sample may be carry-over from other donors' samples. The V gene is TRBV5-1, the J gene TRBJ2-7, with 10 bases that match TRBD1. Here the sequenced sample was whole blood, taken in connection with sensitization to the hapten diphenylcyclopropenone (DPC). As DNA, the CDR3 is TGCGCCAGCAGCTTGTGGGACAGGGGTCCCTCCTACGAGCAGTACTTC. As protein: CASSLWDRGPSYEQYF.